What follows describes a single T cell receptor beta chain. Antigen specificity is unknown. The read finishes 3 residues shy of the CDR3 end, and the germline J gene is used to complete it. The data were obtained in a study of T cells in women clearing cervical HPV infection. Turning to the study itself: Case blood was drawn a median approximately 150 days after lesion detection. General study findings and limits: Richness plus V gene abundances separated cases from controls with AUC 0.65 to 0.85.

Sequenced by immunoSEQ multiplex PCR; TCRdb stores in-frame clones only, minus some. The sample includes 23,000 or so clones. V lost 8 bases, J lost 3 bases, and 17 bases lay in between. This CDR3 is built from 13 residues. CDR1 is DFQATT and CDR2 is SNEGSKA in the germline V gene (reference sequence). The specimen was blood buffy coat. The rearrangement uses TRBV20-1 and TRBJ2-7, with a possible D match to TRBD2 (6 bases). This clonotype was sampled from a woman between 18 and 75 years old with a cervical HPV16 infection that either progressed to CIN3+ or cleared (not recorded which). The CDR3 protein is CSSPGEGSYEQYF. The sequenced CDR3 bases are TGCAGTTCTCCGGGAGAGGGGAGCTACGAG.